This TCR beta chain was captured by sequencing in a study of Graves' ophthalmopathy and Graves' hyperthyroidism (dated by TCRdb to 2016 to 2019). About the study as a whole: A patient counted as having stable hyperthyroidism if there was no progression to ophthalmopathy within 18 months of follow-up. Once sampling was done, hyperthyroidism patients were given methimazole at a starting dose of 30 mg daily, while ophthalmopathy patients were given high-dose intravenous methylprednisolone. An independent validation cohort comprised 18 hyperthyroidism patients and 15 to 17 patients who later progressed from hyperthyroidism to ophthalmopathy. To explore V-J signatures that separate ophthalmopathy from hyperthyroidism, a discovery set of approximately 100 patients was enrolled, consisting of about 43 with ophthalmopathy and some 59 with stable hyperthyroidism. T-cell repertoires of thyroid tissue and blood were compared in six or seven hyperthyroidism patients. TCR beta repertoire signatures were used to distinguish Graves' ophthalmopathy from Graves' hyperthyroidism and to predict progression to ophthalmopathy. In total, 135 blood samples were TCR-sequenced: some 40 ophthalmopathy, over 70 hyperthyroidism and about 17 hyperthyroidism-to-ophthalmopathy patients. On the study overall, not on this receptor specifically: In cross-validation, the 13-signature model distinguished ophthalmopathy from stable hyperthyroidism with approximately 90% sensitivity and 81.08% specificity, and in the test set the corresponding values were approximately 80% and 75%. In validation, the model predicted ophthalmopathy progression with 70.59% sensitivity and approximately 78% specificity; roughly 11 predicted patients were CT-confirmed with GO in a median of about 6.1 months. Most of the expanded thyroid clonotypes with a frequency above 0.001 were also detected in blood, and it was suggested that the thyroid immune response may be reflected by blood repertoires. No statistical method was used to predetermine the sample size, and group allocation was not hidden from the investigators.

In the case of this clonotype: Its antigen remains undetermined. No per-base quality is available; no much larger clone lies one base away.

TCR beta CDR3 regions were amplified from RNA transcripts for repertoire sequencing. HTBI primers and the Qiagen OneStep RT-PCR kit were used in a first-round RT-PCR, which was followed by a second-round multiplex PCR, size selection and purification. Sequencing of the libraries was carried out on an Illumina HiSeq2000 in paired-end mode with 100 bp reads. The study's processing was this. SOAPnuke was used to process the reads, removing any read that contained adapters or uncalled bases, had a mean Phred below 15, or lacked an exact match to the constant primer or identifier. COPE v1.2.5 was used to merge the high-quality paired reads. Unique nucleotide sequences were defined as clonotypes and aligned to IMGT TRB V, D and J references using MiTCR v1.1. The analysis was limited to V-J combinations with a frequency above 0.0001, which together covered 98% to 99.2% of repertoires. For each V-J combination, a TCR clonal expansion and chaos score was defined as the ratio of F50 clonal expansion to chaos observed in the TCRdist matrix. Welch's t-statistics and random forest were used to reduce features to approximately 13 V-J combinations, which were fed into a naive Bayes classifier. Thyroid-blood repertoire similarity was quantified with the Morisita-Horn index. TCRdb handled the public reads itself, with Q25 trimming in fastp and clone calling in MiXCR, and kept productive beta chains. CDR3 protein sequences are deduplicated, and each keeps its most common genes and DNA. The V and J calls follow TCRdb's processing rather than the paper's. For this sample the table gives roughly 1.1 million distinct CDR3 sequences, of which less than 45% were detected only once. The top ten hold roughly 10% of the sample.

Hyperthyroidism patients were newly diagnosed, were aged 18 to 65 years, and had a disease duration under 2 months. Patients with other autoimmune diseases, uncontrolled infections, pregnancy or lactation were excluded. Diagnosis was based on clinical symptoms, serum thyroxine, TRAb, thyroid ultrasound and orbital computed tomography. Total RNA was extracted with Trizol reagent and quality-checked on an Agilent 2100 Bioanalyzer. The sequencing sample was made of peripheral blood or thyroid tissue (not recorded which). The clonotype comes from an adult man with Graves' hyperthyroidism.

Here the CDR3 is given as CASSESSAGTNGYTF. The DNA reads TGCGCCAGCAGTGAGTCGTCGGCAGGGACGAATGGCTACACCTTC. This chain is built from TRBV10-2 and TRBJ1-2; TRBD1 could be the D gene, as 5 bases match. CDR1 and CDR2 are read off the germline V gene as WSHSY and SAAADI. The CDR3 runs 15 amino acids, cysteine and phenylalanine included. Of all the DNA, just the CDR3 is kept, 45 bases in frame from base 1. Relative to germline, V is 0 bases shorter and J is 6 bases shorter, with 14 bases between their ends.